The clone carrying this TCR beta chain was observed at least ten times. Trimming took 5 bases from V and 6 from J, leaving 16 bases between them. This CDR3 has 15 residues. Relying on iRepertoire HTBI primers and Arm-PCR of CDR3 regions, the team built TCR beta libraries. In the study's own analysis: The identification of approximately 62 TRBV and 11 to 15 TRBJ segments was made across samples. In TCRdb, the multiplex PCR reads were re-called with MiXCR into one record per CDR3 protein. These V and J calls derive from TCRdb rather than the authors' analysis. The data contain a few hundred thousand distinct CDR3 sequences, about 13% of them singletons. Time point in this sample: newly diagnosed GD, antithyroid drugs for less than 3 months. Extracted RNA from PBMCs served as the source of the TCR library. Roughly 9.2-milliliter peripheral blood samples went into EDTA tubes. The entry originates in a study of regulatory T cells in long-lasting Graves disease.

Another study also made use of these data, one on T cells in Graves' hyperthyroidism and ophthalmopathy. As that report states: The primer set for the first-round RT-PCR of the TCR CDR3 was HTBI.

The receptor was derived from a man younger than 45 with Graves disease. V gene TRBV12-3 or TRBV12-4 combines with J gene TRBJ2-2; D is possibly TRBD2 (7 bases). Material: peripheral blood mononuclear cells (PBMCs), obtained at new diagnosis, from a patient treated with antithyroid drugs. In DNA form, the CDR3 reads TGTGCCAGCAGTCTGAGGGGGGGAATCGCCGGGGAGCTGTTTTTT. Translation: CASSLRGGIAGELFF.